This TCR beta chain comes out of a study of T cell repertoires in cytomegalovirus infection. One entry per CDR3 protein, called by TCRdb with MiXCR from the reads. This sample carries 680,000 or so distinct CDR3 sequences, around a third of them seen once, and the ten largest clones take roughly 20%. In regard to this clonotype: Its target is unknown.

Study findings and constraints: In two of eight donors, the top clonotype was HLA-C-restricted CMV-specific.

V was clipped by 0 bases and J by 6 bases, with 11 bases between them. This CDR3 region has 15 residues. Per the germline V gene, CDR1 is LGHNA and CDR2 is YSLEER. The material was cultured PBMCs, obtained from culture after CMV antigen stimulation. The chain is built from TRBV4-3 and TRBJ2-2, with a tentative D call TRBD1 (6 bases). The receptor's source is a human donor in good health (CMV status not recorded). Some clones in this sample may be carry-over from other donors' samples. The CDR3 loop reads CASSQDGQGPGELFF. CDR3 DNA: TGCGCCAGCAGCCAAGATGGGCAGGGGCCCGGGGAGCTGTTTTTT.